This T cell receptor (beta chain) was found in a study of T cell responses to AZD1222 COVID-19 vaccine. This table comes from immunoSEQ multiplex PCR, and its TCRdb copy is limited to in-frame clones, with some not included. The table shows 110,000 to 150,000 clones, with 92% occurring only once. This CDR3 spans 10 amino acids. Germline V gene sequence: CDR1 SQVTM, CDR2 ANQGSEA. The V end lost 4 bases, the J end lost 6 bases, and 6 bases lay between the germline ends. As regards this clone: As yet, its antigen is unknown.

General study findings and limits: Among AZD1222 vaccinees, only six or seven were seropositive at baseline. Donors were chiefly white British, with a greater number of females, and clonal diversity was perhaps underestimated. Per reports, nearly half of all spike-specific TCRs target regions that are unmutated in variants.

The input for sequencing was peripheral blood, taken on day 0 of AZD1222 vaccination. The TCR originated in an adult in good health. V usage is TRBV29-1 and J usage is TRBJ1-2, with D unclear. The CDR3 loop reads CSVGANGYTF. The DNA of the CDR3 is TGCAGCGTTGGGGCGAATGGCTACACCTTC.